This T cell receptor (beta chain) was identified during a study of memory CD4+ T cells and cytomegalovirus serostatus. The assay was immunoSEQ multiplex PCR, and TCRdb's table has in-frame clones only and misses some. The sample consists of 50,000 to 70,000 clones, about 80% of them appearing once. With respect to this clone: What it recognizes is unknown.

Study findings and constraints: CMV serostatus prediction reached median AUC roughly 0.95, or 0.91 with US-trained model. About 40% of the roughly 150 known CMV-associated TCRbeta sequences appeared in CD4+ memory.

The V gene's germline CDR1 is SGHRS and CDR2 YFSETQ. The V end was cut by 2 bases, the J end by 4 bases, with 21 bases between. CDR3 size: 17 residues. The sort gate was single viable CD3+CD4+CD8-CD45RO+ cells for memory CD4+ T cells. Input material: memory CD4+ T cells from blood. The clonotype originates from an adult in good health and CMV-seropositive. This chain connects TRBV5-1 to TRBJ1-1; D perhaps matches TRBD1 (6 bases). The CDR3 DNA sequence: TGCGCCAGCAGCTTCTTTCAGGGGAGAGGATCGGGCACTGAAGCTTTCTTT. Its translation is CASSFFQGRGSGTEAFF.